The 4 T cell receptor beta chains in this list originate from one sample, sequenced in a study of T cells expressing NK-cell markers. TCRdb re-called the 5' RACE reads and catalogs CDR3 proteins one per entry, DNA excluded. This sample lists 350,000 to 400,000 distinct CDR3 sequences; its ten largest clones have approximately 12%. Sequencing input: blood T cells: a sorted CD56 or NKG2C T cell subset, CD4+ or CD8+ T cells, or bulk PBMC T cells (not recorded which). The receptors were gathered from a woman aged 50 to 60 in good health.

This sequence joins TRBV12-3 or TRBV12-4 and TRBJ1-1; TCRdb's D call of TRBD1 is untestable without DNA. The CDR3 runs to 15 residues. CDR3 region: CASRPPGQGGAEAFF.

The genes are TRBV7-9 and TRBJ2-1; TCRdb's D call, TRBD1, is unchecked because there is no DNA. Germline assignment: CDR1 SEHNR and CDR2 FQNEAQ (reference sequence). The CDR3 covers 16 residues. The CDR3 here is CASSPTLGTGEREQFF.

The V gene is TRBV28, the J gene TRBJ2-1; TCRdb's assignment of TRBD1 cannot be checked, as there is no DNA. The germline V gene has CDR1 MDHEN and CDR2 SYDVKM. This CDR3 has 12 amino acids. The CDR3 reads CASSRDNNEQFF.

This rearrangement joins TRBV7-8 to TRBJ2-7. CDR1 and CDR2 (germline): SGHVS, FQNEAQ. The CDR3 sequence is 12 residues long. The CDR3 protein is CASSQLTTQQYF.